The subject of this entry is one TCR beta chain. The sample's time point: pretreatment peripheral blood. The data derive from a study of PD-L1 blockade in urothelial cancer. On the study more broadly: The patients had undergone anywhere from 0 to 3 prior chemotherapy regimens. Blood-derived samples held a median roughly 150,000 T cells. The analyses of blood took place 3 weeks (second dose) and 6 weeks after treatment start.

Clones were read by immunoSEQ multiplex PCR, and TCRdb kept only the in-frame ones, dropping some. Here the sample spans roughly 130,000 clones, about 81% being singletons. V lost 4 bases to trimming and J lost 5 bases, with 14 bases between them. The germline gives CDR1 SNHLY, CDR2 FYNNEI. The CDR3 runs 14 residues. The specimen comprised PBMCs, sampled around atezolizumab (anti-PD-L1) treatment. The source is a man between 45 and 60 years old with urothelial cancer. This chain uses TRBV2 with TRBJ2-5, with a weak D call TRBD1 (5 bases). The CDR3 here is CASSAGNAGETQYF. DNA for the CDR3: TGTGCCAGCAGTGCAGGGAACGCTGGGGAGACCCAGTACTTC.